This T cell receptor (beta chain) was captured by sequencing in a study of cytomegalovirus exposure and HLA in healthy donors. This clone was seen once. The V end lost 0 bases, the J end lost 5 bases, and 13 bases lay between the germline ends. CDR1 is SQVTM and CDR2 is ANQGSEA in the germline V gene. The CDR3 loop spans 14 amino acids. This table comes from immunoSEQ multiplex PCR, and its TCRdb copy is limited to in-frame clones, with some not included. The sample records fewer than 250,000 clones, roughly 83% being singletons. While the first cohort had 500 to 700 subjects, the donors belonged to the separate validation cohort of roughly 120 subjects.

The J gene is TRBJ1-1, the V gene TRBV29-1; D unclear. This receptor was obtained from a woman under 30 in good health and CMV-seronegative. Material for sequencing was PBMCs. In nucleotides, the CDR3 is TGCAGCGTTGAAGATAATAAACACCGGACTGAAGCTTTCTTT. Amino acids: CSVEDNKHRTEAFF.